The clone carrying this T cell receptor beta chain showed up just a few times. Its cognate antigen is unknown. Negatively enriched CD4+ T cells were divided by CD45RA into naive and memory. Deep-level assay runs were performed. Replicate sorted-subset PCRs were loaded with around 220 ng DNA, 30,000 to 35,000 T cell genomes. Assay used: immunoSEQ multiplex PCR; TCRdb lists only in-frame clones, some missing. The profile shows 850,000 to 1,100,000 clones, approximately 77% of them singletons. This sample stems from a study of shared clonotypes between healthy human individuals. Broader study findings: A few donors had about 5% of their naive CD4 clonotypes in common.

The junction had 4 bases not matched to a gene; V was cut back by 0 bases and J by 2 bases. This CDR3 is 16 amino acids long. CDR1 and CDR2 from the germline V gene are SGDLS and YYNGEE. Sequences were obtained from memory CD4+ T cells from PBMCs. Subset here: CD45RA-negative fraction. The V call is TRBV9, the J call TRBJ2-7; 11 positions agree with TRBD1. The TCR sequence derives from a man between 18 and 35 years old in good health. Some clones in this sample may be carry-over from other donors' samples. The chain's CDR3 is CASSVAGDRGTYEQYF. CDR3 coding DNA: TGTGCCAGCAGCGTAGCCGGGGACAGGGGGACCTACGAGCAGTACTTC.